This T cell receptor (beta chain) was sequenced for a study of blood T cells in healthy people across ages. A second 7 to 11 cycle PCR used barcoded and J-beta primers. Each CDR3 protein is one row after TCRdb ran MiXCR on the 5' RACE reads. The data hold 750,000 to 950,000 distinct CDR3 sequences, with roughly 24% observed a single time. This clonotype was recorded a few times. Its antigen is still unknown. V dropped 6 bases and J dropped 5; count of bases not matched to a gene: 9. Germline CDR1 MNHNY, CDR2 SVGAGI (reference sequence). The CDR3 covers 14 residues. Broader study findings: More naive CD4+ cells and higher diversity were found in long-lived than in aged donors.

The same sample was also used in a study of T cells of mothers and their children. That work states: Related mother-child pairs showed slightly higher but non-significant overlap than unrelated pairs.

The V call is TRBV6-6, the J call TRBJ1-2; 7 bases match TRBD1. The sample was blood. The origin of this receptor is a boy aged 5-17 years in good health. CDR3: CASSRDSASYGYTF. Here the CDR3 DNA reads TGTGCCAGCAGCCGGGACAGTGCCTCGTATGGCTACACCTTC.